A selection of T cell receptor beta chains follows, all from one sample in a study of cytomegalovirus exposure and HLA in healthy donors. Clones were read by immunoSEQ multiplex PCR, and TCRdb kept only the in-frame ones, dropping some. This table holds approximately 160,000 clones, about 89% found once. The sequenced material came from PBMCs. The receptors derive from a woman under 30 in good health and CMV-seropositive. Both conserved end residues are part of each CDR3. The D gene is left open where the match is weak. The size field is filled for only some rows; it gives once, few, many or a size class.

size: -; V: TRBV11-2; D: TRBD1; J: TRBJ1-2; length: 15; DNA: TGTGCCAGCAGCTTAGGAGACAGGGGATCGGGAGGCTACACCTTC; CDR3: CASSLGDRGSGGYTF
size: -; V: TRBV2; D: -; J: TRBJ2-7; length: 13; DNA: TGTGCCAGCTATGGGCTACTTTCCTACGAGCAGTACTTC; CDR3: CASYGLLSYEQYF
size: few; V: TRBV6-1; D: TRBD1; J: TRBJ2-7; length: 12; DNA: TGTGCCTTAGGGACAGGGACCTACGAGCAGTACTTC; CDR3: CALGTGTYEQYF
size: -; V: TRBV5-6; D: TRBD1; J: TRBJ2-1; length: 14; DNA: TGTGCCAGCAGCTTGGGGACAGGGTCCAATGAGCAGTTCTTC; CDR3: CASSLGTGSNEQFF
size: -; V: TRBV5-1; D: -; J: TRBJ1-5; length: 16; DNA: TGCGCCAGCAGCTTGGGGGTAGGGGGTAGCAATCAGCCCCAGCATTTT; CDR3: CASSLGVGGSNQPQHF
size: -; V: TRBV29-1; D: TRBD1; J: TRBJ1-1; length: 13; DNA: TGCAGCGTTCCAGGACAGGGGGCTACTGAAGCTTTCTTT; CDR3: CSVPGQGATEAFF
size: -; V: TRBV11-2; D: -; J: TRBJ1-1; length: 16; DNA: TGTGCCAGCAGCTTAGATCTGTTTCCTTCAGGGACTGAAGCTTTCTTT; CDR3: CASSLDLFPSGTEAFF
size: -; V: TRBV10-1; D: TRBD2; J: TRBJ2-7; length: 18; DNA: TGCGCCAGCACCGGAGGGCTAGCGGGAGTCCCCTGCTCCTACGAGCAGTACTTC; CDR3: CASTGGLAGVPCSYEQYF
size: -; V: TRBV30; D: TRBD2; J: TRBJ2-7; length: 16; DNA: TGTGCCTGGAGGGGCAAGGGCGGGGGGATATCCTACGAGCAGTACTTC; CDR3: CAWRGKGGGISYEQYF
size: -; V: TRBV7-9; D: -; J: TRBJ1-2; length: 12; DNA: TGTGCCAGCAGCCGAGGGGGCTATGGCTACACCTTC; CDR3: CASSRGGYGYTF
size: -; V: TRBV30; D: -; J: TRBJ1-5; length: 14; DNA: TGTGCCCTACAGGCACCTTTTAGCAATCAGCCCCAGCATTTT; CDR3: CALQAPFSNQPQHF
size: -; V: TRBV29-1; D: -; J: TRBJ2-7; length: 12; DNA: TGCAGCGTTGACGTCGGAGGCTACGAGCAGTACTTC; CDR3: CSVDVGGYEQYF
size: -; V: TRBV5-1; D: TRBD1; J: TRBJ1-1; length: 16; DNA: TGCGCCAGCAGCTCTAAACCAGGGGGCCGGGGCACTGAAGCTTTCTTT; CDR3: CASSSKPGGRGTEAFF
size: -; V: TRBV4-1; D: TRBD2; J: TRBJ2-7; length: 16; DNA: TGCGCCAGCAGCCAAGAAGGACTAGCGGGGGCCTACGAGCAGTACTTC; CDR3: CASSQEGLAGAYEQYF
size: -; V: TRBV23-1; D: -; J: TRBJ2-1; length: 15; DNA: TGCGCCAGCAGTCCTCCCCGGGGGACCTACAATGAGCAGTTCTTC; CDR3: CASSPPRGTYNEQFF
size: -; V: TRBV5-6; D: TRBD1; J: TRBJ1-4; length: 14; DNA: TGTGCCAGCACCATCGGGTACAGGGGAGAAAAACTGTTTTTT; CDR3: CASTIGYRGEKLFF
size: once; V: TRBV5-6; D: TRBD1; J: TRBJ1-2; length: 14; DNA: TGTGCCAGCAGCACCCCGGGACAGCCCTATGGCTACACCTTC; CDR3: CASSTPGQPYGYTF
size: -; V: TRBV20-1; D: -; J: TRBJ1-1; length: 11; DNA: TGCAGTGCCCGTTCGGTGGTTGAAGCTTTCTTT; CDR3: CSARSVVEAFF
size: few; V: TRBV19; D: TRBD1; J: TRBJ2-5; length: 16; DNA: TGTGCCAGTAGTAGCCACTTTGGACAGGACCAAGAGACCCAGTACTTC; CDR3: CASSSHFGQDQETQYF
size: -; V: TRBV11-3; D: -; J: TRBJ2-1; length: 15; DNA: TGTGCCAGCAGCTTAGGTGTCCAGGCCTACAATGAGCAGTTCTTC; CDR3: CASSLGVQAYNEQFF
size: -; V: TRBV11-2; D: -; J: TRBJ1-3; length: 13; DNA: TGTGCCAGCAGCTTAGAGAACAGAAACACCATATATTTT; CDR3: CASSLENRNTIYF
size: -; V: TRBV19; D: -; J: TRBJ2-6; length: 15; DNA: TGTGCCAGTAGTATAGCCCTCTCTGGGGCCAACGTCCTGACTTTC; CDR3: CASSIALSGANVLTF
size: -; V: TRBV4-1; D: TRBD1; J: TRBJ1-1; length: 14; DNA: TGCGCCAGCAGCCAGGTAGACAGGGAGACTGAAGCTTTCTTT; CDR3: CASSQVDRETEAFF
size: -; V: TRBV15; D: TRBD2; J: TRBJ2-5; length: 16; DNA: TGTGCCACCAGCAGAGATTCCCAGCGGGGGGTGGAGACCCAGTACTTC; CDR3: CATSRDSQRGVETQYF
size: -; V: TRBV14; D: -; J: TRBJ2-7; length: 17; DNA: TGTGCCAGCAGCCAATTGGGTGGTAGCGGACCATCCTACGAGCAGTACTTC; CDR3: CASSQLGGSGPSYEQYF
size: -; V: TRBV5-4; D: -; J: TRBJ2-5; length: 13; DNA: TGTGCCAGCAGGCTGGGGGGCCAAGAGACCCAGTACTTC; CDR3: CASRLGGQETQYF
size: -; V: TRBV19; D: -; J: TRBJ1-5; length: 15; DNA: TGTGCCAGTAGTATGGAGCAGTTTAGCAATCAGCCCCAGCATTTT; CDR3: CASSMEQFSNQPQHF
size: once; V: TRBV6-5; D: -; J: TRBJ2-7; length: 15; DNA: TGTGCCAGCAGTTACTCGGAGGGGAACTACTACGAGCAGTACTTC; CDR3: CASSYSEGNYYEQYF
size: -; V: TRBV13; D: TRBD2; J: TRBJ2-2; length: 16; DNA: TGTGCCAGCAGCTTAATGCTAGCGGGGGGCACCGGGGAGCTGTTTTTT; CDR3: CASSLMLAGGTGELFF
size: -; V: TRBV18; D: TRBD1; J: TRBJ2-6; length: 14; DNA: TGTGCCAGCGGACAGGCCTCTGGGGCCAACGTCCTGACTTTC; CDR3: CASGQASGANVLTF
size: -; V: TRBV27; D: TRBD1; J: TRBJ1-2; length: 16; DNA: TGTGCCAGCAGTCGGCTTGGGACAGGGCCTTTCTATGGCTACACCTTC; CDR3: CASSRLGTGPFYGYTF
size: once; V: TRBV29-1; D: -; J: TRBJ1-1; length: 12; DNA: TGCAGCGTTGAAGATCCCGGCACTGAAGCTTTCTTT; CDR3: CSVEDPGTEAFF
size: -; V: TRBV20-1; D: TRBD2; J: TRBJ2-1; length: 11; DNA: TGCAGTGAGCGGGAGGGTAACGAGCAGTTCTTC; CDR3: CSEREGNEQFF
size: -; V: TRBV6-5; D: -; J: TRBJ2-5; length: 14; DNA: TGTGCCAGCAGGACAACAGGACGTTCGGAGACCCAGTACTTC; CDR3: CASRTTGRSETQYF